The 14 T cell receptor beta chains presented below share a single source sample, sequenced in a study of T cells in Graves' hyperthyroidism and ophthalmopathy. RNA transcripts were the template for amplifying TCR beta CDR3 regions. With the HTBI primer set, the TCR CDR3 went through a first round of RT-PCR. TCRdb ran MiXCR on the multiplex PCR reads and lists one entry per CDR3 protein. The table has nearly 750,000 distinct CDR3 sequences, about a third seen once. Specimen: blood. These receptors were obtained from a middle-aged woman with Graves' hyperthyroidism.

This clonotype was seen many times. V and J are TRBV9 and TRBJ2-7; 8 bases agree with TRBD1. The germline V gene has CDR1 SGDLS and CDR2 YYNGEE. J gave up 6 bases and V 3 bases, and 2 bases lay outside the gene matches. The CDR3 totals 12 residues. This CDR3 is CASSATGGEQYF. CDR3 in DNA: TGTGCCAGCAGCGCCACAGGGGGCGAGCAGTACTTC.

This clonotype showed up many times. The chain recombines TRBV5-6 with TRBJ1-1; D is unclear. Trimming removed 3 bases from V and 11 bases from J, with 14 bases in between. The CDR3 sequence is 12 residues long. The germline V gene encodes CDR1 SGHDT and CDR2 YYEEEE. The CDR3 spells CASSYFRSGAFF. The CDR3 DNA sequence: TGTGCCAGCAGCTACTTTCGTTCGGGGGCTTTCTTT. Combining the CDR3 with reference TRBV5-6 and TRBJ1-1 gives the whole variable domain DAGVTQSPTHLIKTRGQQVTLRCSPKSGHDTVSWYQQALGQGPQFIFQYYEEEERQRGNFPDRFSGHQFPNYSSELNVNALLLGDSALYLCASSYFRSGAFFGQGTRLTVV.

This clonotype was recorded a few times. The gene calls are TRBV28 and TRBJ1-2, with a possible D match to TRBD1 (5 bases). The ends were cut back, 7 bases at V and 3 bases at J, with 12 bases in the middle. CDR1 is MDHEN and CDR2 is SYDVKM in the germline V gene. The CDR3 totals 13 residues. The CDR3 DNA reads TGTGCCAGCACCCACCAGGGAGACTATGGCTACACCTTC. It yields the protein CASTHQGDYGYTF.

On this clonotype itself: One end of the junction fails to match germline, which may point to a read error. DNA for the CDR3: TGTGCCAGCAGCCGGGGGACAGGAGCTAATGAAAAACTGTTTTTT. Protein product: CASSRGTGANEKLFF. The V and J genes are TRBV4-1 and TRBJ1-4; TRBD1 agrees at 8 bases. Germline V CDR1 and CDR2: MGHRA, YSYEKL. The CDR3 contains 15 residues.

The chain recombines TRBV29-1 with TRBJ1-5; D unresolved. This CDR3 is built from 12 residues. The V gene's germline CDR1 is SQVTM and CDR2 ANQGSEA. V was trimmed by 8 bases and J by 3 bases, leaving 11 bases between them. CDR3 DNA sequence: TGCAGCCCTGAGGGTCTCAATCAGCCCCAGCATTTT. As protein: CSPEGLNQPQHF.

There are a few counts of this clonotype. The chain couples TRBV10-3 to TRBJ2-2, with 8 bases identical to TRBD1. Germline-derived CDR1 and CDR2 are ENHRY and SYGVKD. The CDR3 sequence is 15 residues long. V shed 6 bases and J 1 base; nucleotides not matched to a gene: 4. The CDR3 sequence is CAIRTGTGNTGELFF. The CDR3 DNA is TGTGCCATCAGGACCGGGACAGGGAACACCGGGGAGCTGTTTTTT.

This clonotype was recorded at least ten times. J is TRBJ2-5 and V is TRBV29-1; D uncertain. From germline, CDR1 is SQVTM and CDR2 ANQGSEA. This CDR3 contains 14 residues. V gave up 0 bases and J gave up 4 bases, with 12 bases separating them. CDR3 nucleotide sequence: TGCAGCGTTGAAGATGACGGGTGGCTAGAGACCCAGTACTTC. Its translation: CSVEDDGWLETQYF.

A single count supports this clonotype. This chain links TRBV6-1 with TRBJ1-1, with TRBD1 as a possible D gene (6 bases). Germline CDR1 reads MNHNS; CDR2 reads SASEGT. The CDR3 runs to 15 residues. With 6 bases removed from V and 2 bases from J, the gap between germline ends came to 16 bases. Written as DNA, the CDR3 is TGTGCCAGCAGGTGGCTAGGGGGGAGCAACACTGAAGCTTTCTTT. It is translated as CASRWLGGSNTEAFF.

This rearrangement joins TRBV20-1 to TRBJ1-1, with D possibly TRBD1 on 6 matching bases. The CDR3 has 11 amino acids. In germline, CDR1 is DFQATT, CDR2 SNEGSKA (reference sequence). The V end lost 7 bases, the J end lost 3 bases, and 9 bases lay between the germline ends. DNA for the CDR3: TGCAGTGAAGGGGGATACACTGAAGCTTTCTTT. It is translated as CSEGGYTEAFF.

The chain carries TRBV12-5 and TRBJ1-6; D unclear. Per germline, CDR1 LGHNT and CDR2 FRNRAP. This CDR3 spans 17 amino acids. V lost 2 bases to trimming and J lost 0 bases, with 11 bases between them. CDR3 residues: CASGLTASSSYNSPLHF. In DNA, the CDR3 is TGTGCTAGTGGTTTGACAGCTTCGAGCTCCTATAATTCACCCCTCCACTTT.

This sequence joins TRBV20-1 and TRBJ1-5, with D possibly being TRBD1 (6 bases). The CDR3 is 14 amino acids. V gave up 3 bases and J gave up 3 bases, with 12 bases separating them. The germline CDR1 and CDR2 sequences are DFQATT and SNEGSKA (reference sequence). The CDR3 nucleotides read TGCAGTGCTAGGAATCAGGGGAACAATCAGCCCCAGCATTTT. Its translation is CSARNQGNNQPQHF.

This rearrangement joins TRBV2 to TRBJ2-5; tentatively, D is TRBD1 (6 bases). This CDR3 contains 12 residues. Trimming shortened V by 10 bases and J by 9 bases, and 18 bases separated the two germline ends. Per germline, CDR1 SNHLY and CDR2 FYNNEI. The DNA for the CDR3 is TGTGCCAACAGACAGGACCGGAAGGCCCAGTACTTC. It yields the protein CANRQDRKAQYF.

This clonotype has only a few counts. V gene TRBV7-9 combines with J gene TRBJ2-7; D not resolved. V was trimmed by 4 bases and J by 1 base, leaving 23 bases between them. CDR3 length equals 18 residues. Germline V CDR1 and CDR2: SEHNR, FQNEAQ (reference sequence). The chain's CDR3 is CASSSPTPPAVLSYEQYF. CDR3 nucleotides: TGTGCCAGCAGCTCCCCAACCCCACCCGCGGTTCTTTCCTACGAGCAGTACTTC.

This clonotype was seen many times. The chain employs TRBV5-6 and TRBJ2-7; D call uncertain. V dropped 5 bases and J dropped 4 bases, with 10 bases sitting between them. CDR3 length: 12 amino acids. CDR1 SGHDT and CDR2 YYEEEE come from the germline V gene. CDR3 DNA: TGTGCCAGCAGTGCCGTGAGATACGAGCAGTACTTC. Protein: CASSAVRYEQYF.